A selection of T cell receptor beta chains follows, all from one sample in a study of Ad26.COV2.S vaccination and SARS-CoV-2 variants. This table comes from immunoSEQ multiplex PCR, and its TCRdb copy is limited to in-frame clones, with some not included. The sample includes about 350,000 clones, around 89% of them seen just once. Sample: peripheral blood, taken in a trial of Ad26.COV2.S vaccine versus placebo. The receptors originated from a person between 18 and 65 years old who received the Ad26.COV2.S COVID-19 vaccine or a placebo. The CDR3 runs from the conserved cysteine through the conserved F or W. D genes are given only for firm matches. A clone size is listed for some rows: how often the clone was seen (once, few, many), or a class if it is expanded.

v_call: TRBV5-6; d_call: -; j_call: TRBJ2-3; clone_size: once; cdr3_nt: TGTGCCAGCAGCTTAACGGGAGACGGCACAGATACGCAGTATTTT; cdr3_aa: CASSLTGDGTDTQYF
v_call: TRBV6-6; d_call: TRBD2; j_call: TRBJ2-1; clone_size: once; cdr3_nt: TGTGCCAGCAGTTCGCTAGCGGGAGGGGGTAATGAGCAGTTCTTC; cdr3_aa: CASSSLAGGGNEQFF
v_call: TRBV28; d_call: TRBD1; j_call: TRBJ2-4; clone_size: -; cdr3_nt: TGTGCCAGCAGTCGCACCGGGACAGGGGGTAACATTCAGTACTTC; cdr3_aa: CASSRTGTGGNIQYF
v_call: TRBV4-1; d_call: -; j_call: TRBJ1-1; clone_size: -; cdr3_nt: TGCGCCAGCAGCCAAGAGTCCGGATACACTGAAGCTTTCTTT; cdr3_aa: CASSQESGYTEAFF
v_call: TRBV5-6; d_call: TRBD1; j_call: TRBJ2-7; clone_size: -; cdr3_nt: TGTGCCAGCAGCCCTGTCCCGGGACAGGGAAGGAGCTCCTACGAGCAGTACTTC; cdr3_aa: CASSPVPGQGRSSYEQYF
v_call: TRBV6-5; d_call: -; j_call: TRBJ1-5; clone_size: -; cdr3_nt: TGTGCCAGCAGCCAAGGGTTCGGTCAGCCCCAGCATTTT; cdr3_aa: CASSQGFGQPQHF
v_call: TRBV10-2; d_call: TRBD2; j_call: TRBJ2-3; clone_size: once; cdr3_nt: TGCGCCAGCGGCCGTCCTAGCGGGGAGTTCACAGATACGCAGTATTTT; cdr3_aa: CASGRPSGEFTDTQYF
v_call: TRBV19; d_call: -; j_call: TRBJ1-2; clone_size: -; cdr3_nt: TGTGCCAGTACGGTCGCCGGGACCGCAGCTAACTATGGCTACACCTTC; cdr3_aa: CASTVAGTAANYGYTF
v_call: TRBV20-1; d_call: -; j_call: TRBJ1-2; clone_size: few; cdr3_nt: TGCAGTGCTAGATGGGTCTATGGCTACACCTTC; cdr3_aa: CSARWVYGYTF
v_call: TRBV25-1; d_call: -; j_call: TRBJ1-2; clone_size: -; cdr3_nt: TGTGCCAGCACCCCGGACGGTAACTATGGCTACACCTTC; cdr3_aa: CASTPDGNYGYTF
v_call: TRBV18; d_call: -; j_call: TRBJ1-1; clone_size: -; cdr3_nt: TGTGCCAGCTCACAGGGTAAGGGCACTGAAGCTTTCTTT; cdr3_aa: CASSQGKGTEAFF
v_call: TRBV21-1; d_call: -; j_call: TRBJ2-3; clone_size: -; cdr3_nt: TGTGCCAGCAGCCCAGAGACAGATACGCAGTATTTT; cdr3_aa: CASSPETDTQYF
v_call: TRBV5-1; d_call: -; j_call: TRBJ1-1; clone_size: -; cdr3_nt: TGCGCCAGCAGCGCCGGTACGGCTAACACTGAAGCTTTCTTT; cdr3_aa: CASSAGTANTEAFF
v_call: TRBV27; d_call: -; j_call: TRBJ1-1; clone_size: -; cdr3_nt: TGTGCCAGCAAAAGGGCACCCGGGACCGCGAACACTGAAGCTTTCTTT; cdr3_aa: CASKRAPGTANTEAFF
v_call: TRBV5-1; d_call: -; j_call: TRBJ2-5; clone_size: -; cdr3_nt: TGCGCCAGCAGAGATGGACAGACCCAGTACTTC; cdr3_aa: CASRDGQTQYF
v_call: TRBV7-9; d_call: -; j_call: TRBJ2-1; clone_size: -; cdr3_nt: TGTGCCAGCACCCAAATTGGGGGGCCCTACAATGAGCAGTTCTTC; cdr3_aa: CASTQIGGPYNEQFF
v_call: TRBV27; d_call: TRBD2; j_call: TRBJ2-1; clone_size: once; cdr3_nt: TGTGCCAGCAGTTTACGAGTGTGGCAGGGGACTAGCGTATCACGCAATGAGCAGTTCTTC; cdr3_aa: CASSLRVWQGTSVSRNEQFF
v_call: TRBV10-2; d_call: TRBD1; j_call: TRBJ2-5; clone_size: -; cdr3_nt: TGCGCCAGCAGGAAGGACAGGGGGAAACAAGAGACCCAGTACTTC; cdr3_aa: CASRKDRGKQETQYF
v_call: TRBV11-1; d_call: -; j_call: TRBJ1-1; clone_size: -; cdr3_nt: TGTGCCAGCAGCTCCAGGACAGCTTACCCGAACACTGAAGCTTTCTTT; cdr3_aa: CASSSRTAYPNTEAFF
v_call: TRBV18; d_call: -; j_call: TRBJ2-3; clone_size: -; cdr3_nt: TGTGCCAGCTCACGATCGGGGTGGTCGGGGCCTGGTACAGATACGCAGTATTTT; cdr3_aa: CASSRSGWSGPGTDTQYF
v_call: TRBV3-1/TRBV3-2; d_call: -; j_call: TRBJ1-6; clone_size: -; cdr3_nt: TGTGCCAGCAGCCAATACTCCGACCGCTTGGGGGATTCACCCCTCCACTTT; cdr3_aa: CASSQYSDRLGDSPLHF
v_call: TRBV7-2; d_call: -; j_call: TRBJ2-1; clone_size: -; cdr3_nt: TGTGCCAGCAGCTTAGCCGCAGGGCGGAATGAGCAGTTCTTC; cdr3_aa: CASSLAAGRNEQFF
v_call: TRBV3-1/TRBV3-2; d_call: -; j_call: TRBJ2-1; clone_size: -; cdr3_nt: TGTGCCAGCAGCCAAGACCATAGGGAAAGTGAGCAGTTCTTC; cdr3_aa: CASSQDHRESEQFF
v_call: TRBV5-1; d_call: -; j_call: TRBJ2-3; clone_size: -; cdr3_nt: TGCGCCAGCAGCTTGCTATTCACAGATACGCAGTATTTT; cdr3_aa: CASSLLFTDTQYF
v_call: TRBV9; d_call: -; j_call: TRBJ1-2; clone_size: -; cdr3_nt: TGTGCCAGCAGCGTAGACAGGATCGCTAACTATGGCTACACCTTC; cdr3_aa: CASSVDRIANYGYTF
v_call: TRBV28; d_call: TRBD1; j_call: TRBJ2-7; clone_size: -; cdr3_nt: TGTGCCAGCAGTCCACTGAAGACAGGGCTCGTCTACGAGCAGTACTTC; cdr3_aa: CASSPLKTGLVYEQYF
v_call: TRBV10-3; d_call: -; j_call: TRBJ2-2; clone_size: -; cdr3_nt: TGTGCCATCAGTGAGTCGATAGCGCACACCGGGGAGCTGTTTTTT; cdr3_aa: CAISESIAHTGELFF
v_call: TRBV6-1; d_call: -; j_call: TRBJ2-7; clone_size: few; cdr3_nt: TGTGCCAGCAGTGAAGCATGGAGCTCCTACGAGCAGTACTTC; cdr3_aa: CASSEAWSSYEQYF
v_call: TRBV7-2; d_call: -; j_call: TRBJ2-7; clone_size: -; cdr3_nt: TGTGCCAGCAGCTTTCCCGGGACGGGGCGCTACGAGCAGTACTTC; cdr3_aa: CASSFPGTGRYEQYF
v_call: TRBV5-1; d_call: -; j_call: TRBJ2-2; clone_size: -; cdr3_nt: TGCGCCAGCAGCTTGGATGGGCAGACGAACACCGGGGAGCTGTTTTTT; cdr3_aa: CASSLDGQTNTGELFF
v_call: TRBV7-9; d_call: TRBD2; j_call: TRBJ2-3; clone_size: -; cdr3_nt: TGTGCCAGCAGCCCCGGACTAGCGGGGGATACGCAGTATTTT; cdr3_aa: CASSPGLAGDTQYF
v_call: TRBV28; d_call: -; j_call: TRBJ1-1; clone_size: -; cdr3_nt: TGTGCCAGCAGGGGGATGACAGGCCGAGAAGCTTTCTTT; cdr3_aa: CASRGMTGREAFF
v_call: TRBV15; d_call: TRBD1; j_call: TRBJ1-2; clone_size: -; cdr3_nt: TGTGCCACCAGCCCTCGGACAGGGGGAGGTGGCTACACCTTC; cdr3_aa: CATSPRTGGGGYTF
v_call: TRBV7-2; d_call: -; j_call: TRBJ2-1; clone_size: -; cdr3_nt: TGTGCCAGCAGCTTAGGTCGGGGGGCCGCCTACAATGAGCAGTTCTTC; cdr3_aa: CASSLGRGAAYNEQFF
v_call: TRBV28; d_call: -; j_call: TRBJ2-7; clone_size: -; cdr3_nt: TGTGCCAGCAGTTTCGCGACTCAGAACGAGCAGTACTTC; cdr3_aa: CASSFATQNEQYF
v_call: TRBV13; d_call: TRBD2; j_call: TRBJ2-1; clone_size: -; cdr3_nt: TGTGCCAGCAGCTTAACTGGACTAGCGGGGGTTTACAATGAGCAGTTCTTC; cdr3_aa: CASSLTGLAGVYNEQFF
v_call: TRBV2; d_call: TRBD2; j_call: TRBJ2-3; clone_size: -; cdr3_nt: TGTGCCAGCACCCTATCGACTAGCGTTGATACGCAGTATTTT; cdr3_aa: CASTLSTSVDTQYF
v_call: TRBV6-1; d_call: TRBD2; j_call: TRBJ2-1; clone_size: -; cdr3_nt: TGTGCCAGCAGTGAAACGGGACTAGCGGACAATGAGCAGTTCTTC; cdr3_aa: CASSETGLADNEQFF
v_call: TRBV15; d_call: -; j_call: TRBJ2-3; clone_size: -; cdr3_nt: TGTGCCACCAGCAGAGATTCGGGGGAGGTCACAGATACGCAGTATTTT; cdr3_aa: CATSRDSGEVTDTQYF
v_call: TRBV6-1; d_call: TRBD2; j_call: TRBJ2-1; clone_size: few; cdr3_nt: TGTGCCAGCAGGTCACCGGGACTAGCGGGGCCCGAGCAGTTCTTC; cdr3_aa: CASRSPGLAGPEQFF
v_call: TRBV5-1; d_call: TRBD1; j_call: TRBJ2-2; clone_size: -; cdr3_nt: TGCGCCAGCAGCTTCTCGACAGGGCACACCGGGGAGCTGTTTTTT; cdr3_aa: CASSFSTGHTGELFF